This paragraph covers one T cell receptor (beta chain) sequence. This CDR3 is built from 15 residues. V gave up 3 bases and J gave up 4 bases; unmatched junction bases: 7. The germline gives CDR1 MNHEY, CDR2 SVGEGT. The data were produced by immunoSEQ multiplex PCR, yet TCRdb's version contains in-frame clones alone and is incomplete. The profile shows more than 150,000 clones, 78% of them singletons. This entry belongs to a study of blood T cell repertoires in COVID-19. The origin of this receptor is a woman at least 80 years old with acute or convalescent COVID-19. This rearrangement joins TRBV6-2 or TRBV6-3 to TRBJ2-7; 9 bases map to TRBD2. The sample consisted of peripheral blood. CDR3 in DNA: TGTGCCAGCAGTTATAGCGGGAGTCAGCAGTACGAGCAGTACTTC. Protein: CASSYSGSQQYEQYF.